The next 17 T cell receptor beta chains were all read from a single sample in a study of T cells in women clearing cervical HPV infection. Clones were read by immunoSEQ multiplex PCR, and TCRdb kept only the in-frame ones, dropping some. Listed are 25,000 to 35,000 clones; around 3% falls within the top ten. Sequencing input: blood buffy coat. The source is a woman between 18 and 75 years old with a cervical HPV16 infection that either progressed to CIN3+ or cleared (not recorded which).

Notes on this clone: The CDR3 end lies 3 residues beyond the end of the read and is filled in from the germline J gene. This chain links TRBV12-5 with TRBJ1-1, with TRBD1 matching 11 bases. Germline CDR1 reads LGHNT; CDR2 reads FRNRAP. V gave up 1 base and J gave up 4 bases; unmatched junction bases: 8. This CDR3 contains 17 residues. The CDR3 loop reads CASGLAPPGQGVTEAFF. CDR3 bases read: TGTGCTAGTGGTTTGGCTCCTCCGGGACAGGGGGTCACTGAA.

Remarks on this clone: The CDR3 end is not reached by the read, which stops 3 residues before it; the germline J gene fills it in. V and J are TRBV2 and TRBJ2-1; 7 bases line up with TRBD2. Looked up from germline, CDR1 is SNHLY and CDR2 is FYNNEI. The CDR3 loop spans 14 amino acids. With V trimmed by 6 bases and J by 2 bases, 4 bases remained unmatched. CDR3 DNA (partial): TGTGCCAGCAGCGAGCGGGGCGCCTACAATGAG. This encodes CASSERGAYNE. The entire CDR3 protein reads CASSERGAYNEQFF.

Remarks on this clone: Sequencing ends 3 residues short of the CDR3 end; the germline J gene provides the rest. This chain links TRBV6-4 with TRBJ1-6; no clear D. Trimming left V 0 bases short and J 9 bases short, with 6 bases between. Germline V gene sequence: CDR1 MRHNA, CDR2 SNTAGT. The CDR3 covers 13 residues. CDR3 protein: CASSDSGGSPLHF. The sequenced CDR3 bases are TGTGCCAGCAGTGACTCAGGCGGTTCACCC.

For this clone: Read coverage stops 3 residues before the CDR3 terminus; the germline J gene supplies the remainder. The rearrangement links TRBV5-4 to TRBJ2-3; 11 bases align to TRBD2. Germline values: CDR1 SGHNT, CDR2 YYREEE (reference sequence). The CDR3 is 15 residues long. The covered CDR3 bases are TGTGCCAGCAGCTTTAGCGGGGGGGCCGATGAGACG. This sequence encodes CASSFSGGADET. The full-length CDR3 reads as CASSFSGGADETQYF. The complete variable domain, with remaining parts taken from reference TRBV5-4 and TRBJ2-3, reads ETGVTQSPTHLIKTRGQQVTLRCSSQSGHNTVSWYQQALGQGPQFIFQYYREEENGRGNFPPRFSGLQFPNYSSELNVNALELDDSALYLCASSFSGGADETQYFGPGTRLTVL.

In the case of this clone: The read stops 3 residues short of the end of the CDR3; the missing end is completed from the germline J gene. V and J are TRBV20-1 and TRBJ2-3; D possibly matches TRBD1 or TRBD2 (5 bases each). Per the germline V gene, CDR1 is DFQATT and CDR2 is SNEGSKA (reference sequence). The ends were cut back, 5 bases at V and 5 bases at J, with 8 bases in the middle. The CDR3 consists of 11 residues. The CDR3 here is CSAQRGDTQYF. CDR3 bases read: TGCAGTGCTCAGAGGGGAGATACG.

As for this clone: From the germline J gene comes the end of the CDR3, since the read stops 3 residues before it. The V call is TRBV7-2, the J call TRBJ2-1; 9 nucleotides align to TRBD2. The germline gives CDR1 SGHTA, CDR2 FQGNSA. V shed 3 bases and J 8 bases; nucleotides not matched to a gene: 5. This CDR3 is 14 amino acids long. CDR3 sequence reads: CASSFQLAGDEQFF. The sequenced part of the CDR3 DNA is TGTGCCAGCAGCTTCCAACTAGCGGGTGATGAG. Together with reference TRBV7-2 and TRBJ2-1, the CDR3 gives the full variable domain: GAGVSQSPSNKVTEKGKDVELRCDPISGHTALYWYRQSLGQGLEFLIYFQGNSAPDKSGLPSDRFSAERTGGSVSTLTIQRTQQEDSAVYLCASSFQLAGDEQFFGPGTRLTVL.

As to this clone: The CDR3 end falls 3 residues outside the read, so it is completed with the germline J gene. The V and J genes are TRBV18 and TRBJ1-1; TRBD1 is a possible D gene (5 bases). V shed 5 bases and J shed 3 bases, with 10 bases lying between them. Germline V gene lookup returns CDR1 KGHSH and CDR2 LQKENI. The CDR3 covers 13 residues. The CDR3 spells CASSSETDTEAFF. Incomplete CDR3 DNA: TGTGCCAGCTCATCAGAGACAGACACTGAA.

About this clone itself: The CDR3 goes on 3 residues after the read ends, and that part is filled in from the germline J gene. J is TRBJ1-5 and V is TRBV7-2; D not resolved. Per germline, CDR1 SGHTA and CDR2 FQGNSA. The CDR3 has 14 residues. V lost 2 bases and J 3 bases, leaving 8 bases between the germline ends. Incomplete CDR3 DNA: TGTGCCAGCAGCTTATCCCCATCCAATCAGCCC. The encoded protein is CASSLSPSNQP. The whole CDR3 protein reads CASSLSPSNQPQHF.

Of note for this clone: The read is 3 residues too short to cover the CDR3 end, so that end is filled in from the germline J gene. The chain is built from TRBV19 and TRBJ2-4, with unresolved D. The CDR3 contains 12 residues. CDR1 and CDR2 from the germline V gene are LNHDA and SQIVND (reference sequence). CDR3 DNA (partial): TGTGCCAGTAGTAGGGTTAACTATGGT. It encodes CASSRVNYG. The full-length CDR3 reads as CASSRVNYGQYF. Looking up the rest from reference TRBV19 and TRBJ2-4 gives the full variable domain: DGGITQSPKYLFRKEGQNVTLSCEQNLNHDAMYWYRQDPGQGLRLIYYSQIVNDFQKGDIAEGYSVSREKKESFPLTVTSAQKNPTAFYLCASSRVNYGQYFGAGTRLSVL.

On this clone: The read comes to an end 3 residues before the CDR3 does, leaving the germline J gene to fill in the end. The gene calls are TRBV18 and TRBJ2-7, with TRBD2 identical over 7 bases. This CDR3 has 14 amino acids. Germline values: CDR1 KGHSH, CDR2 LQKENI. The V and J ends lost 8 bases and 2 bases, in that order; junction bases with no gene match: 9. Incomplete CDR3 DNA: TGTGCCAGCACCCCACTTCGGGGGGCCTACGAG. It translates to CASTPLRGAYE. Given in full, the CDR3 is CASTPLRGAYEQYF. Combining the CDR3 with reference TRBV18 and TRBJ2-7 gives the whole variable domain NAGVMQNPRHLVRRRGQEARLRCSPMKGHSHVYWYRQLPEEGLKFMVYLQKENIIDESGMPKERFSAEFPKEGPSILRIQQVVRGDSAAYFCASTPLRGAYEQYFGPGTRLTVT.

Details on this clone: Read coverage stops 3 residues before the CDR3 terminus; the germline J gene supplies the remainder. The genes are TRBV20-1 and TRBJ2-1; the match to TRBD1 covers 9 bases. Trimming took 7 bases from V and 6 from J; bases not matched to a gene: 7. Germline lookup yields CDR1 DFQATT and CDR2 SNEGSKA (reference sequence). CDR3 size: 13 residues. CDR3 region: CSGEDRGLNEQFF. The CDR3 DNA, read in part, is TGCAGTGGCGAGGACAGGGGTCTCAATGAG.

On this clone itself: Sequencing ends 3 residues short of the CDR3 end; the germline J gene provides the rest. The chain is built from TRBV12-3 or TRBV12-4 and TRBJ1-2; 8 nucleotides match TRBD1. This CDR3 is built from 13 residues. The V segment lost 4 bases and the J segment 7 bases; nucleotides outside the gene matches: 5. CDR3 amino acids: CASSSRTGSGYTF. Incomplete CDR3 DNA: TGTGCCAGCAGTTCCCGGACAGGGAGTGGC.

Note on this clone: Coverage ceases 3 residues before the CDR3 finishes, and the germline J gene fills in the end. The V gene is TRBV14, the J gene TRBJ2-5, with TRBD2 matching 7 bases. This CDR3 is built from 15 residues. Germline CDR1 and CDR2: SGHDN and FVKESK. Trimming removed 1 base from V and 5 bases from J; junction bases left unmatched: 7. The CDR3 DNA, read in part, is TGTGCCAGCAGCCAAGGGGGGGGGTTATTGGAGACC. Amino acid sequence: CASSQGGGLLET. The full-length CDR3 reads as CASSQGGGLLETQYF.

Worth noting for this clone: The read finishes 3 residues shy of the CDR3 end, and the germline J gene is used to complete it. The J gene is TRBJ2-3, the V gene TRBV10-1, with TRBD2 identical over 14 bases. From germline, CDR1 is WNHNN and CDR2 SYGVQD (reference sequence). This CDR3 spans 19 amino acids. J lost 0 bases, V lost 6 bases, and 11 bases had no gene match. The CDR3 here is CASRRLAGGSDKSTDTQYF. The sequenced part of the CDR3 DNA is TGCGCCAGCAGGAGACTAGCGGGGGGGAGCGATAAAAGCACAGATACG.

With regard to this clone: The observed sequence ends 3 residues before the CDR3 terminus, with the missing tail filled in from the germline J gene. The genes are TRBV19 and TRBJ2-4, with a possible D match to TRBD1 (7 bases). The germline V gene encodes CDR1 LNHDA and CDR2 SQIVND (reference sequence). The CDR3 is 13 amino acids. CDR3 sequence reads: CASSLTGEDGQYF. The CDR3 bases that were read are TGTGCCAGTAGCCTTACAGGGGAGGATGGT.

About this clone itself: With the read ending 3 residues before the CDR3 end, the germline J gene is used to fill in that end. The chain has TRBV2 and TRBJ1-2, with D perhaps matching TRBD1 (6 bases). The CDR3 has 13 amino acids. Germline-derived CDR1 and CDR2 are SNHLY and FYNNEI. This chain's CDR3 is CASRGGDNHDYTF. CDR3 bases read: TGTGCCAGCAGGGGTGGGGACAACCATGAC.

Comment on this clone: One junction end does not reproduce the germline sequence, and a read error may be involved. Read sequence stops 3 residues before the CDR3 end, and the germline J gene provides the missing end. Other DNA sequences of this sample code for an identical CDR3. The chain is built from TRBV7-9 and TRBJ1-3; possible D gene TRBD1, 5 bases. This CDR3 has 14 residues. Looked up from germline, CDR1 is SEHNR and CDR2 is FQNEAQ (reference sequence). Incomplete CDR3 DNA: TGTGCCAGCAGCTTCCCGGTGGGGGGAAACACT. It yields the protein CASSFPVGGNT. The complete CDR3 reads CASSFPVGGNTIYF.